Shown below are 28 T cell receptor beta chains from a single sample sequenced in a study of T cell responses to AZD1222 COVID-19 vaccine. Method: immunoSEQ multiplex PCR; TCRdb's copy keeps in-frame clones and lacks some. The sample lists 100,000 to 150,000 clones, 93% seen once, with 5.4% in the top ten. The source was peripheral blood, collected on day 0 of AZD1222 vaccination. The receptors were sampled from an adult in good health.

The chain employs TRBV11-2 and TRBJ2-2; 11 positions match TRBD2. The V segment lost 5 bases and the J segment 3 bases; nucleotides outside the gene matches: 5. Germline loops: CDR1 SGHAT, CDR2 FQNNGV. The CDR3 totals 16 residues. CDR3 sequence (DNA): TGTGCCAGCAGCCCAACTAGCGGGAGACACACCGGGGAGCTGTTTTTT. Amino acid sequence: CASSPTSGRHTGELFF.

This sequence joins TRBV12-3 or TRBV12-4 and TRBJ1-1, with D possibly matching TRBD1 (5 bases). V gave up 3 bases and J gave up 11 bases, with 16 bases separating them. CDR3 length: 13 amino acids. As DNA, the CDR3 is TGTGCCAGCAGTTTGTGGTGGGGCGAGGGGGCTTTCTTT. It specifies CASSLWWGEGAFF.

The CDR3 sequence: CASSFNPLGGIEGYTF. CDR3 in DNA: TGTGCCAGCAGCTTCAATCCCTTAGGGGGAATAGAAGGCTACACCTTC. The V and J genes are TRBV5-6 and TRBJ1-2, with a tentative D call TRBD1 (6 bases). The CDR3 extends over 16 amino acids. Germline V lookup: CDR1 SGHDT, CDR2 YYEEEE. V was shortened by 2 bases and J by 8 bases, with 22 bases between the two germline ends. Full variable domain (remainder filled in from reference TRBV5-6 and TRBJ1-2): DAGVTQSPTHLIKTRGQQVTLRCSPKSGHDTVSWYQQALGQGPQFIFQYYEEEERQRGNFPDRFSGHQFPNYSSELNVNALLLGDSALYLCASSFNPLGGIEGYTFGSGTRLTVV.

The rearrangement joins TRBV19 to TRBJ1-2, with 7 positions matching TRBD1. V shed 8 bases and J 8 bases; nucleotides not matched to a gene: 11. Germline CDR1 is LNHDA and CDR2 is SQIVND (reference sequence). This CDR3 contains 13 residues. The CDR3 loop reads CASLSGGLRGYTF. The DNA of the CDR3 is TGTGCCAGTTTGTCAGGGGGACTGCGGGGCTACACCTTC.

The rearrangement uses TRBV18 and TRBJ1-4, with TRBD1 matching over 12 bases. V lost 3 bases, J lost 4 bases, and 15 bases stayed unmatched. Germline-derived CDR1 and CDR2 are KGHSH and LQKENI. CDR3 length: 20 residues. CDR3 DNA: TGTGCCAGCTCACCTATGCTTGGCGGGACAGGGGGCGACGGTAATGAAAAACTGTTTTTT. It specifies CASSPMLGGTGGDGNEKLFF.

This chain joins TRBV10-2 and TRBJ1-1; no reliable D call. Per germline, CDR1 WSHSY and CDR2 SAAADI. The CDR3 has 13 residues. The V gene lost 6 bases and the J gene lost 4 bases, with 12 bases spanning the gap. DNA of the CDR3: TGCGCCAGCAGGGGGAGGTCTTTCACTGAAGCTTTCTTT. Amino acids: CASRGRSFTEAFF.

In this sample, this clone turned up once. The chain joins TRBV2 to TRBJ2-7; 11 nucleotides align to TRBD2. Germline CDR1 SNHLY, CDR2 FYNNEI. This CDR3 region has 15 residues. V trimming: 6 bases; J trimming: 3 bases; junction bases outside the gene matches: 7. The CDR3 DNA sequence: TGTGCCAGCAGCGTAGCGGGGGGGCGATTCTACGAGCAGTACTTC. This gives the protein CASSVAGGRFYEQYF. Based on the CDR3 plus reference TRBV2 and TRBJ2-7, the full variable domain is EPEVTQTPSHQVTQMGQEVILRCVPISNHLYFYWYRQILGQKVEFLVSFYNNEISEKSEIFDDQFSVERPDGSNFTLKIRSTKLEDSAMYFCASSVAGGRFYEQYFGPGTRLTVT.

CDR3 region: CASGAGTSYGYTF. The CDR3 DNA reads as TGCGCCAGCGGGGCCGGGACTTCCTATGGCTACACCTTC. V and J are TRBV5-1 and TRBJ1-2, with D maybe TRBD1 (5 bases). Germline values: CDR1 SGHRS, CDR2 YFSETQ. Trimming removed 7 bases at V and 4 bases at J, with 14 bases between. The CDR3 sequence is 13 residues long.

The gene calls are TRBV6-2 or TRBV6-3 and TRBJ1-2, with TRBD1 as a possible D gene (6 bases). The V and J ends lost 2 bases and 6 bases respectively, with 10 bases between them. CDR3 length equals 13 residues. Germline CDR1 reads MNHEY; CDR2 reads SVGEGT. Here the CDR3 reads CASSYGQPHGYTF. Here the CDR3 DNA reads TGTGCCAGCAGTTACGGACAGCCCCATGGCTACACCTTC.

The rearrangement joins TRBV7-2 to TRBJ2-5; no clear D. Trimming removed 6 bases from V and 4 bases from J, with 12 bases in between. Germline V gene data show CDR1 as SGHTA and CDR2 as FQGNSA. The CDR3 has 13 amino acids. Written as DNA, the CDR3 is TGTGCCAGCAGGACCGACCCGGCAGAGACCCAGTACTTC. It is translated as CASRTDPAETQYF.

This chain connects TRBV19 to TRBJ2-1, with TRBD2 matching 9 bases. With V trimmed by 3 bases and J by 7 bases, 4 bases remained unmatched. Germline values: CDR1 LNHDA, CDR2 SQIVND (reference sequence). This CDR3 region has 14 residues. The DNA for the CDR3 is TGTGCCAGTAGTATTATTAGCGGGGGAAATGAGCAGTTCTTC. It codes for CASSIISGGNEQFF.

The chain couples TRBV19 to TRBJ1-5; 9 bases match TRBD1. The CDR3 totals 16 residues. With 2 bases clipped from V and 0 bases from J, the junction kept 2 bases outside the gene matches. Germline values: CDR1 LNHDA, CDR2 SQIVND (reference sequence). CDR3 nucleotide sequence: TGTGCCAGTAGTATACGGACAGGGGATAGCAATCAGCCCCAGCATTTT. Translating gives CASSIRTGDSNQPQHF.

J is TRBJ1-2 and V is TRBV30; the D is unclear. V shed 3 bases and J shed 2 bases, with 10 bases lying between them. CDR3 length: 13 amino acids. The V gene's germline CDR1 is GTSNPN and CDR2 SVGIG (reference sequence). The CDR3 coding sequence is TGTGCCTGGAGGAGGGTAGCGAACTATGGCTACACCTTC. Translated: CAWRRVANYGYTF.

The CDR3 DNA follows: TGTGCCAGCAGCTCCTCGGGGGCGATGAGAGGAACCGGGGAGCTGTTTTTT. Its translation: CASSSSGAMRGTGELFF. The genes are TRBV7-2 and TRBJ2-2; TRBD1 or TRBD2 may be the D gene (6 bases each). This CDR3 spans 17 amino acids. Trimming left V 4 bases short and J 5 bases short, with 20 bases between. Germline V CDR1 and CDR2: SGHTA, FQGNSA.

The V call is TRBV30, the J call TRBJ1-3, with D unresolved. The CDR3 runs to 12 residues. Trimming shortened V by 2 bases and J by 2 bases, and 4 bases separated the two germline ends. Germline values: CDR1 GTSNPN, CDR2 SVGIG (reference sequence). CDR3 DNA: TGTGCCTGGAGTACGGCTGGAAACACCATATATTTT. Protein sequence: CAWSTAGNTIYF.

Written as DNA, the CDR3 is TGTGCCAGCAGCAAAGTATTTAGCACAGGGATTAGCTCTGGGGCCAACGTCCTGACTTTC. Translated: CASSKVFSTGISSGANVLTF. The chain is built from TRBV21-1 and TRBJ2-6; the D call in the table, TRBD1, was not verified against the DNA. TRBV21-1 is classified as a pseudogene. The CDR3 is 20 amino acids.

As regards this clone: This same CDR3 is encoded by further DNA sequences in the sample. The CDR3 is CASSLAGNTEAFF. The CDR3 DNA reads as TGCGCCAGCAGCTTGGCCGGGAACACTGAAGCTTTCTTT. V is TRBV5-1 and J is TRBJ1-1, with D hard to call. CDR1 is SGHRS and CDR2 is YFSETQ in the germline V gene. V lost 0 bases and J lost 1, with 4 bases in between. CDR3 length equals 13 residues. The variable domain in full, completed from reference TRBV5-1 and TRBJ1-1, reads KAGVTQTPRYLIKTRGQQVTLSCSPISGHRSVSWYQQTPGQGLQFLFEYFSETQRNKGNFPGRFSGRQFSNSRSEMNVSTLELGDSALYLCASSLAGNTEAFFGQGTRLTVV.

The CDR3 reads CASSLLGGTETQYF. The CDR3 DNA reads as TGTGCCAGCAGCTTATTAGGGGGCACGGAGACCCAGTACTTC. The chain employs TRBV7-3 and TRBJ2-5; 7 positions match TRBD1. The CDR3 length is 14 residues. Trimming cost V 2 bases and J 5 bases; bases outside gene matches: 5. Germline loops: CDR1 SGHTA, CDR2 FQGTGA.

V and J are TRBV15 and TRBJ2-1, with D unresolved. The CDR3 is 16 amino acids. The V end lost 1 base, the J end lost 6 bases, and 16 bases lay between the germline ends. Germline V gene data show CDR1 as LNHNV and CDR2 as YYDKDF (reference sequence). CDR3 residues: CATSRGDNGLANEQFF. CDR3 coding DNA: TGTGCCACCAGCAGAGGGGATAACGGGCTGGCCAATGAGCAGTTCTTC.

The chain joins TRBV5-1 to TRBJ2-3, with 10 bases identical to TRBD2. CDR1 is SGHRS, CDR2 YFSETQ, per germline. Losses at the gene ends were 0 bases for V and 2 bases for J; bases not matched to a gene: 3. The CDR3 extends over 16 amino acids. CDR3 nucleotide sequence: TGCGCCAGCAGCTTGGTTAGCGGGGGGATCACAGATACGCAGTATTTT. Residues: CASSLVSGGITDTQYF.

The chain recombines TRBV5-1 with TRBJ1-2; 10 bases align to TRBD1. There are 15 residues in the CDR3. The V segment lost 5 bases and the J segment 2 bases; nucleotides outside the gene matches: 6. Germline V gene lookup returns CDR1 SGHRS and CDR2 YFSETQ. The CDR3 DNA follows: TGCGCCAGCAGTATCGGGACAGGGGAAAACTATGGCTACACCTTC. It encodes CASSIGTGENYGYTF. The complete variable domain, with remaining parts taken from reference TRBV5-1 and TRBJ1-2, reads KAGVTQTPRYLIKTRGQQVTLSCSPISGHRSVSWYQQTPGQGLQFLFEYFSETQRNKGNFPGRFSGRQFSNSRSEMNVSTLELGDSALYLCASSIGTGENYGYTFGSGTRLTVV.

This clone has only one observation. The chain uses TRBV6-5 and TRBJ2-1; D is unclear. With 5 bases removed from V and 6 bases from J, the gap between germline ends came to 8 bases. Germline V gene lookup returns CDR1 MNHEY and CDR2 SVGAGI. The CDR3 has 12 amino acids. DNA for the CDR3: TGTGCCAGCAGTCCCCGTTTCAATGAGCAGTTCTTC. It encodes CASSPRFNEQFF.

The V and J genes are TRBV7-8 and TRBJ1-1; D gene uncertain. Germline values: CDR1 SGHVS, CDR2 FQNEAQ. V dropped 1 base and J dropped 2 bases, with 11 bases sitting between them. The CDR3 spans 15 residues. The CDR3 protein is CASSLGRAGNTEAFF. CDR3 nucleotide sequence: TGTGCCAGCAGCTTAGGACGAGCGGGAAACACTGAAGCTTTCTTT.

The V gene is TRBV27, the J gene TRBJ1-5, with 8 positions matching TRBD1. The ends lost 4 bases at V and 7 bases at J; junction bases unmatched: 9. CDR1 and CDR2 (germline): MNHEY, SMNVEV (reference sequence). The CDR3 has 15 amino acids. CDR3 in DNA: TGTGCCAGCAGTTCCACGACAGGGGTGAGGCAGCCCCAGCATTTT. This translates into CASSSTTGVRQPQHF.

The gene calls are TRBV4-1 and TRBJ1-6; weak D call: TRBD1 (5 bases). CDR1 is MGHRA, CDR2 YSYEKL, per germline. V shed 0 bases and J shed 10 bases, with 16 bases lying between them. This CDR3 comprises 16 residues. CDR3 in amino acids: CASSQESPAGRSPLHF. The CDR3 DNA follows: TGCGCCAGCAGCCAAGAGAGTCCGGCAGGGAGGTCACCCCTCCACTTT.

This sequence joins TRBV3-1 (or the pseudogene TRBV3-2) and TRBJ1-5; D remains unclear. Germline CDR1 LGHDT, CDR2 YNNKEL (reference sequence). Between the trimmed V and J ends, which lost 0 bases and 6 bases, there was a span of 9 bases. This CDR3 comprises 14 residues. The CDR3 DNA is TGTGCCAGCAGCCAAGATCAAAACGGTCAGCCCCAGCATTTT. Translating it yields CASSQDQNGQPQHF.

The rearrangement links TRBV6-5 to TRBJ1-1; D ambiguous. Trimming pared 8 bases from V and 0 bases from J, leaving 7 bases between. Germline values: CDR1 MNHEY, CDR2 SVGAGI. The CDR3 is 12 amino acids. The CDR3 DNA reads TGTGCCAGCCGGAGAATGAACACTGAAGCTTTCTTT. This codes for CASRRMNTEAFF.

The chain combines TRBV6-4 with TRBJ1-2, with D perhaps TRBD1 (6 bases). The germline V gene encodes CDR1 MRHNA and CDR2 SNTAGT. V gave up 0 bases and J gave up 4 bases, with 12 bases separating them. This CDR3 comprises 15 residues. CDR3 sequence: CASSDSWGGPYGYTF. The CDR3 DNA reads TGTGCCAGCAGTGACTCCTGGGGGGGGCCCTATGGCTACACCTTC.